The 5 T cell receptor beta chains below all came from one sample that was sequenced in a study of T cells in Graves' hyperthyroidism and ophthalmopathy (dated by TCRdb to the late 2010s). Libraries were made using multiplex PCR. Sequencing was carried out with an Illumina HiSeq 2000. The TCR beta CDR3 regions were amplified from RNA transcripts. For the first round of RT-PCR on the TCR CDR3, the HTBI primer set was used together with the Qiagen OneStep RT-PCR kit. TCRdb reran the public reads through fastp at Q25 and MiXCR, keeping productive beta chains. Every CDR3 protein is listed once, alongside the most common genes and DNA of its rows. Here the sample has approximately 870,000 distinct CDR3 sequences; about 38% occur a single time. The leading ten clones occupy 8.9% of the sample. Sequenced material: blood. The receptors were sampled from a man younger than 30 with Graves' hyperthyroidism.

This clonotype was observed a few times. This chain joins TRBV7-3 and TRBJ1-1, with 9 bases aligning to TRBD1. V lost 4 bases to trimming and J lost 8 bases; unmatched junction nucleotides: 5. The germline V gene encodes CDR1 SGHTA and CDR2 FQGTGA. CDR3 size: 13 residues. CDR3 coding DNA: TGTGCCAGCAGCTGGAAACAGGGGGCAGAAGCTTTCTTT. Translating gives CASSWKQGAEAFF.

This clonotype was seen more than once but under ten times. This chain joins TRBV6-5 and TRBJ1-2; D gene ambiguous. The V end was cut by 7 bases, the J end by 4 bases, with 16 bases between. This CDR3 is built from 14 residues. The germline V gene encodes CDR1 MNHEY and CDR2 SVGAGI. As DNA, the CDR3 is TGTGCCAGCATGCTAAGGCAGGCAGGCTATGGCTACACCTTC. Amino acids: CASMLRQAGYGYTF.

The chain links TRBV14 to TRBJ1-4; D gene unclear. V shed 1 base and J shed 6 bases, with 3 bases lying between them. This CDR3 region has 12 residues. Per germline, CDR1 SGHDN and CDR2 FVKESK. The CDR3 sequence is CASSQAYEKLFF. CDR3 nucleotides: TGTGCCAGCAGCCAAGCATATGAAAAACTGTTTTTT.

CDR3 loop: CASSRGPLSYEQYF. CDR3 DNA sequence: TGTGCCAGTAGCCGGGGTCCCCTTTCCTACGAGCAGTACTTC. The chain recombines TRBV19 with TRBJ2-7; D perhaps matches TRBD2 (5 bases). V was shortened by 6 bases and J by 1 base, with 13 bases between the two germline ends. Looked up from germline, CDR1 is LNHDA and CDR2 is SQIVND (reference sequence). The CDR3 runs to 14 residues.

The V gene is TRBV7-6, the J gene TRBJ2-7; TRBD2 aligns across 7 bases. This CDR3 has 15 residues. J lost 6 bases, V lost 1 base, and 9 bases had no gene match. Per germline, CDR1 SGHVS and CDR2 FNYEAQ. CDR3 DNA: TGTGCCAGCAGCTTAGTCCCCGGGGGGAGAGGCGAGCAGTACTTC. The encoded protein is CASSLVPGGRGEQYF.